The 27 T cell receptor beta chains given below trace back to one sample, sequenced in a study of identical twins. MiXCR, applied by TCRdb to the 5' RACE reads, yields one record per CDR3 protein. The top ten clones hold roughly 3.6% of a sample with 240,000 or so distinct CDR3 sequences, about 7% of them seen once. The data were also submitted as part of a second study, on yellow fever vaccine responses in identical twins.

Source material: memory (CD45RO+) T cells sorted from blood. Receptors originate from a young woman in good health.

The J gene is TRBJ2-1, the V gene TRBV4-1; tentative D call: TRBD1 (5 bases). The CDR3 extends over 13 amino acids. Germline V gene data show CDR1 as MGHRA and CDR2 as YSYEKL. V gave up 4 bases and J gave up 8 bases, with 12 bases separating them. CDR3 nucleotide sequence: TGCGCCAGCAGCCGGCAGCAGGGCGATGAGCAGTTCTTC. Translating gives CASSRQQGDEQFF.

The J gene is TRBJ2-7, the V gene TRBV7-9, with D possibly matching TRBD2 (5 bases). This CDR3 region has 13 residues. V was shortened by 2 bases and J by 6 bases, with 11 bases between the two germline ends. Germline CDR1 is SEHNR and CDR2 is FQNEAQ (reference sequence). CDR3 sequence: CASSLPLRGEQYF. Written as DNA, the CDR3 is TGTGCCAGCAGCTTACCCCTCCGGGGCGAGCAGTACTTC.

This clonotype occurred many times. The rearrangement uses TRBV11-2 and TRBJ2-1; 9 nucleotides match TRBD2. The V segment lost 5 bases and the J segment 6 bases; nucleotides outside the gene matches: 8. The V gene's germline CDR1 is SGHAT and CDR2 FQNNGV. This CDR3 has 15 residues. CDR3 nucleotide sequence: TGTGCCAGCAGCCCTATGCGGGGGGGCACCAATGAGCAGTTCTTC. Protein: CASSPMRGGTNEQFF.

The V gene is TRBV7-6, the J gene TRBJ1-1; tentatively, D is TRBD1 (6 bases). Germline CDR1 is SGHVS and CDR2 is FNYEAQ. The CDR3 totals 15 residues. Trimming cost V 5 bases and J 4 bases, with 17 bases left between them. The CDR3 sequence is CASSPGATGGTEAFF. The CDR3 DNA follows: TGTGCCAGCAGCCCCGGCGCGACAGGTGGCACTGAAGCTTTCTTT.

This chain connects TRBV24-1 to TRBJ2-1; 14 bases map to TRBD2. Trimming cost V 4 bases and J 0 bases; bases outside gene matches: 4. This CDR3 comprises 18 residues. Germline CDR1 reads KGHDR; CDR2 reads SFDVKD. This CDR3 reads CATSDQTSGGVSYNEQFF. CDR3 sequence (DNA): TGTGCCACCAGTGACCAGACTAGCGGGGGGGTCTCCTACAATGAGCAGTTCTTC.

This rearrangement joins TRBV18 to TRBJ2-7; possible D gene TRBD2, 6 bases. The V and J ends lost 4 bases and 0 bases respectively, with 13 bases between them. The CDR3 is 15 residues long. Germline-derived CDR1 and CDR2 are KGHSH and LQKENI. The CDR3 DNA follows: TGTGCCAGCTCACGGCGGGATTTAAGCTCCTACGAGCAGTACTTC. Residues: CASSRRDLSSYEQYF.

This clonotype was counted only a few times. The genes are TRBV18 and TRBJ2-7, with 15 bases lining up with TRBD2. The germline V gene encodes CDR1 KGHSH and CDR2 LQKENI. V lost 4 bases, J lost 7 bases, and 5 bases stayed unmatched. CDR3 size: 15 residues. The chain's CDR3 is CASSQGLAGGGEQYF. The CDR3 DNA is TGTGCCAGCTCACAGGGACTAGCGGGAGGTGGTGAGCAGTACTTC.

The rearrangement uses TRBV3-1 and TRBJ2-7; TRBD2 matches 7 bases. The CDR3 totals 15 residues. CDR1 is LGHDT and CDR2 is YNNKEL in the germline V gene (reference sequence). V was clipped by 10 bases and J by 2 bases; unmatched bases: 14. CDR3 region: CATTQTGRVAYEQYF. The CDR3 DNA sequence: TGTGCCACCACCCAAACGGGGAGGGTGGCCTACGAGCAGTACTTC.

There are a few counts of this clonotype. This sequence joins TRBV20-1 and TRBJ2-3; D is ambiguous. This CDR3 has 11 residues. Germline CDR1 and CDR2: DFQATT and SNEGSKA (reference sequence). V lost 6 bases and J lost 6, with 10 bases in between. The CDR3 DNA sequence: TGCAGTGCGCACCATGGGGATACGCAGTATTTT. Amino acids: CSAHHGDTQYF.

This clonotype has ten or more counts. The rearrangement uses TRBV12-3 or TRBV12-4 and TRBJ1-2, with D unclear. This CDR3 has 13 amino acids. The V gene lost 6 bases and the J gene lost 4 bases, with 12 bases spanning the gap. This CDR3 reads CASSTSTVYGYTF. Here the CDR3 DNA reads TGTGCCAGCAGCACGTCTACCGTCTATGGCTACACCTTC.

This clonotype was seen a few times. V usage is TRBV6-1 and J usage is TRBJ2-5; 9 nucleotides line up with TRBD1. The V and J ends lost 6 bases and 3 bases, in that order; junction bases with no gene match: 11. Germline loops: CDR1 MNHNS, CDR2 SASEGT. The CDR3 spans 16 residues. DNA for the CDR3: TGTGCCAGCAGCCCGGAGGGGACAGGGATTAAAGAGACCCAGTACTTC. It is translated as CASSPEGTGIKETQYF.

This rearrangement joins TRBV3-1 to TRBJ2-3, with a possible D match to TRBD2 (6 bases). The CDR3 is 17 residues long. Germline lookup yields CDR1 LGHDT and CDR2 YNNKEL (reference sequence). The germline V and J ends were trimmed by 3 bases and 1 base, with 17 bases remaining between them. The CDR3 loop is CASSHPPSAWGTDTQYF. Here the CDR3 DNA reads TGTGCCAGCAGCCACCCTCCTAGCGCCTGGGGCACAGATACGCAGTATTTT.

This clonotype was seen only a few times. The V call is TRBV19, the J call TRBJ1-2; D is possibly TRBD1 (5 bases). The CDR3 has 15 residues. Germline lookup yields CDR1 LNHDA and CDR2 SQIVND (reference sequence). Trimming cost V 3 bases and J 2 bases, with 13 bases left between them. This chain's CDR3 is CASSIRPGRNYGYTF. The DNA for the CDR3 is TGTGCCAGTAGTATCAGGCCAGGGAGGAACTATGGCTACACCTTC.

This clonotype has more than one count but fewer than ten. The chain couples TRBV6-5 to TRBJ2-5, with a weak D call TRBD2 (6 bases). Trimming pared 4 bases from V and 5 bases from J, leaving 20 bases between. The CDR3 runs to 16 residues. Germline V lookup: CDR1 MNHEY, CDR2 SVGAGI. The CDR3 DNA reads TGTGCCAGCAGTTCTTTACTAGCCACGGTGGGGGAGACCCAGTACTTC. This codes for CASSSLLATVGETQYF.

This clonotype has just a few counts. The CDR3 nucleotides read TGTGCCAGCAGCCCGGGACCGCTTCAAGAGACCCAGTACTTC. It codes for CASSPGPLQETQYF. The V call is TRBV5-5, the J call TRBJ2-5; perhaps D is TRBD1 or TRBD2 (5 bases each). The CDR3 length is 14 residues. V was pared by 4 bases and J by 2 bases, with 12 bases between. Germline V gene sequence: CDR1 SGHKS, CDR2 YYEKEE (reference sequence).

The chain joins TRBV5-1 to TRBJ1-1; no definite D call. The CDR3 totals 13 residues. The V gene's germline CDR1 is SGHRS and CDR2 YFSETQ. V was cut by 0 bases and J by 5 bases, with 8 bases left in between. The CDR3 loop reads CASSLEVGTEAFF. The CDR3 DNA sequence: TGCGCCAGCAGCTTGGAGGTGGGGACTGAAGCTTTCTTT.

This clonotype was found many times. The V and J genes are TRBV5-6 and TRBJ1-2, with TRBD1 matching 7 bases. The V gene's germline CDR1 is SGHDT and CDR2 YYEEEE. CDR3 length equals 15 residues. V trimming: 7 bases; J trimming: 5 bases; junction bases outside the gene matches: 14. CDR3 nucleotides: TGTGCCAGCCAGCCAAGGGGGCTCCGGAGATATGGCTACACCTTC. It codes for CASQPRGLRRYGYTF. Combining the CDR3 with reference TRBV5-6 and TRBJ1-2 gives the whole variable domain DAGVTQSPTHLIKTRGQQVTLRCSPKSGHDTVSWYQQALGQGPQFIFQYYEEEERQRGNFPDRFSGHQFPNYSSELNVNALLLGDSALYLCASQPRGLRRYGYTFGSGTRLTVV.

This clonotype was counted at least ten times. The V call is TRBV5-1, the J call TRBJ2-1; D perhaps matches TRBD2 (6 bases). This CDR3 has 16 amino acids. CDR1 and CDR2 from the germline V gene are SGHRS and YFSETQ. V shed 0 bases and J shed 6 bases, with 16 bases lying between them. CDR3 coding DNA: TGCGCCAGCAGCTTGGACGTAGCGGTCCTTCGCAATGAGCAGTTCTTC. This sequence encodes CASSLDVAVLRNEQFF.

This clonotype occurred a few times. The chain combines TRBV27 with TRBJ2-7; 7 nucleotides align to TRBD2. Germline CDR1 reads MNHEY; CDR2 reads SMNVEV (reference sequence). The CDR3 spans 14 residues. V trimming: 4 bases; J trimming: 3 bases; junction bases outside the gene matches: 6. The DNA of the CDR3 is TGTGCCAGCAGTTGGGGGGGGGTCGGCTACGAGCAGTACTTC. Its translation is CASSWGGVGYEQYF.

The genes are TRBV6-1 and TRBJ2-3; the D gene is possibly TRBD1 (5 bases). V was clipped by 6 bases and J by 6 bases, with 22 bases between them. Per the germline V gene, CDR1 is MNHNS and CDR2 is SASEGT. CDR3 size: 16 residues. The CDR3 DNA follows: TGTGCCAGCAGCCCCGCGGCCTTGGGGAAGGGGGATACGCAGTATTTT. Translated, it gives CASSPAALGKGDTQYF.

This clonotype was observed at least ten times. The J gene is TRBJ2-2, the V gene TRBV20-1; TRBD2 agrees at 8 bases. The V and J ends lost 5 bases and 8 bases, in that order; junction bases with no gene match: 10. CDR3 length equals 14 residues. Germline-derived CDR1 and CDR2 are DFQATT and SNEGSKA (reference sequence). Here the CDR3 reads CSAFPLAGTGELFF. DNA for the CDR3: TGCAGTGCTTTCCCTTTAGCGGGGACTGGGGAGCTGTTTTTT.

The sample holds many counts of this clonotype. CDR3 region: CASSPQSTGKSTDTQYF. The CDR3 DNA reads as TGTGCCAGCAGCCCCCAGTCAACAGGGAAAAGCACAGATACGCAGTATTTT. The chain carries TRBV7-8 and TRBJ2-3; the D gene is possibly TRBD1 (6 bases). V lost 5 bases and J lost 0, with 18 bases in between. The CDR3 spans 17 residues. Germline V gene lookup returns CDR1 SGHVS and CDR2 FQNEAQ.

The CDR3 bases are TGTGCCAGCAGGGACGGTAGCTCCTACGAGCAGTACGTC. Residues: CASRDGSSYEQYV. The rearrangement joins TRBV28 to TRBJ2-7; D gene uncertain. The germline V and J ends were trimmed by 6 bases and 0 bases, with 9 bases remaining between them. Germline CDR1 MDHEN, CDR2 SYDVKM. The CDR3 runs 13 residues.

This clonotype was observed a few times. The gene calls are TRBV7-9 and TRBJ2-5; 7 positions match TRBD1. The CDR3 consists of 14 residues. Per germline, CDR1 SEHNR and CDR2 FQNEAQ (reference sequence). V dropped 3 bases and J dropped 5; count of bases not matched to a gene: 6. As DNA, the CDR3 is TGTGCCAGCAGCTTTGACCTCAGGGGGGAGACCCAGTACTTC. Translation gives CASSFDLRGETQYF.

At least ten counts were recorded for this clonotype. The gene calls are TRBV7-6 and TRBJ2-5, with D perhaps given as TRBD1 or TRBD2 (6 bases each). The germline gives CDR1 SGHVS, CDR2 FNYEAQ. This CDR3 has 14 amino acids. Trimming cost V 1 base and J 5 bases, with 11 bases left between them. The CDR3 coding sequence is TGTGCCAGCAGCTTAGGGGGGGCCTATGAGACCCAGTACTTC. Amino acid sequence: CASSLGGAYETQYF.

In its sample, this clonotype was seen many times. The CDR3: CAISGDRNSYEQYF. CDR3 DNA: TGTGCCATCAGTGGAGACAGGAACTCCTACGAGCAGTACTTC. V usage is TRBV10-3 and J usage is TRBJ2-7; D is perhaps TRBD1 (6 bases). Germline loops: CDR1 ENHRY, CDR2 SYGVKD. The CDR3 loop spans 14 amino acids. V shed 4 bases and J shed 0 bases, with 10 bases lying between them.

In this sample, this clonotype turned up a few times. J is TRBJ1-2 and V is TRBV20-1; the D is unclear. The CDR3 consists of 16 residues. The V end was cut by 3 bases, the J end by 4 bases, with 21 bases between. The germline CDR1 and CDR2 sequences are DFQATT and SNEGSKA (reference sequence). The CDR3: CSARDLEGPYPYGYTF. CDR3 nucleotide sequence: TGCAGTGCTAGGGACTTGGAGGGTCCCTATCCCTATGGCTACACCTTC.